A selection of T cell receptor beta chains follows, all from one sample in a study of early T cells in non-severe SARS-CoV-2 infection. TCRdb re-called the 5' RACE reads through MiXCR, storing one row per CDR3 protein. The sample includes about 32,000 distinct CDR3 sequences, approximately 9.2% seen only once; the top ten take approximately 13%. The sequencing sample was made of whole blood. The receptors were gathered from an adult who was a healthcare worker with PCR-confirmed SARS-CoV-2 infection or an uninfected control (not recorded which). CDR3s include the opening cysteine and the closing phenylalanine or tryptophan.

TRBV10-3	TRBJ2-3	CAMATGSLGNTDTQYF
TRBV7-2	TRBJ1-1	CASSLAPDRLSAFF
TRBV4-3	TRBJ2-5	CASSHPDEGETQYF
TRBV7-9	TRBJ1-1	CASSSQLVTDTEAFF
TRBV5-1	TRBJ2-7	CASSTVEKAYEQYF
TRBV4-3	TRBJ2-3	CASSQAQNSGGSDTQYF
TRBV6-1	TRBJ1-2	CASTFASTGSGYTF
TRBV5-1	TRBJ2-1	CASSQWGRDEQFF
TRBV6-2/TRBV6-3	TRBJ1-5	CASGQGAFNQPQHF
TRBV30	TRBJ1-6	CAWAQSRYNSPLHF
TRBV10-3	TRBJ1-2	CAIRLEGAYGYTF
TRBV5-1	TRBJ2-7	CASSRDNSYEQYF
TRBV6-5	TRBJ1-1	CASSYHGTGAEAFF
TRBV6-6	TRBJ2-5	CASSDRQGSRQETQYF
TRBV7-6	TRBJ1-1	CASSFGTGDGTEAFF
TRBV18	TRBJ1-5	CASSPMTGTNQPQHF
TRBV7-2	TRBJ2-4	CASSLGREVNIQYF
TRBV24-1	TRBJ2-1	CATSDLHSGDGYNEQFF